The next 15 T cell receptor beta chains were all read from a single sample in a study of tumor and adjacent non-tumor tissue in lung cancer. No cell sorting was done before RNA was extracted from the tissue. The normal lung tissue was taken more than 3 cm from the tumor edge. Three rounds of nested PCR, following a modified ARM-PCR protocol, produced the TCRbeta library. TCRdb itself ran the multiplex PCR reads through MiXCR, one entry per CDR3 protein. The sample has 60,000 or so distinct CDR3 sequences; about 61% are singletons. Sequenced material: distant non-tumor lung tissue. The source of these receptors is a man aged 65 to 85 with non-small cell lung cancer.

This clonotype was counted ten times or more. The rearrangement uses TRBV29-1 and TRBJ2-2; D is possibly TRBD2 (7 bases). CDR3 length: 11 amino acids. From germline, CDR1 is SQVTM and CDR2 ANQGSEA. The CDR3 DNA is TGCGGGGGGGGGCGAAGCGGGGAGCTGTTTTTT. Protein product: CGGGRSGELFF.

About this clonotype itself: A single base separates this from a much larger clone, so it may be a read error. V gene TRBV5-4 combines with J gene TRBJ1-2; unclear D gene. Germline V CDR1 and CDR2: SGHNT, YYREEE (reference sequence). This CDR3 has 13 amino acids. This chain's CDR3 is CASRSPDRDGYAF. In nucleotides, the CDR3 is TGTGCCAGCAGATCCCCGGACCGGGATGGCTACGCCTTC.

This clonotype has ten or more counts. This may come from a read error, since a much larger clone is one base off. As DNA, the CDR3 is TGTACCAGCAGCCGGGGGGAAAAACTGTTTTTT. It is translated as CTSSRGEKLFF. J is TRBJ1-4 and V is TRBV11-2; D may be TRBD1 (5 bases). The CDR3 has 11 residues. Germline V gives CDR1 SGHAT, CDR2 FQNNGV. Drawing the rest from reference TRBV11-2 and TRBJ1-4, the complete variable domain is EAGVAQSPRYKIIEKRQSVAFWCNPISGHATLYWYQQILGQGPKLLIQFQNNGVVDDSQLPKDRFSAERLKGVDSTLKIQPAKLEDSAVYLCTSSRGEKLFFGSGTQLSVL.

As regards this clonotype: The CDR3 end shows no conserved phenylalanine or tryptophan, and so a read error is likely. CDR3 loop: CASTGGGNYDYTL. The CDR3 DNA follows: TGTGCCAGCACGGGGGGAGGTAACTATGACTACACCTTG. The genes are TRBV6-1 and TRBJ1-2, with D perhaps TRBD1 (5 bases). The CDR3 consists of 13 residues. Germline CDR1 MNHNS, CDR2 SASEGT.

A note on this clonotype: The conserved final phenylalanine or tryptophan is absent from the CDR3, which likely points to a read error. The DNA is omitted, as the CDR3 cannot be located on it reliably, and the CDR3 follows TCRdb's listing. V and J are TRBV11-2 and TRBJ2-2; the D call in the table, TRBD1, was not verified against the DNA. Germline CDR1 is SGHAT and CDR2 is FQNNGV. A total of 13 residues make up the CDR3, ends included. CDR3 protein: CASSPQGTGEQFI.

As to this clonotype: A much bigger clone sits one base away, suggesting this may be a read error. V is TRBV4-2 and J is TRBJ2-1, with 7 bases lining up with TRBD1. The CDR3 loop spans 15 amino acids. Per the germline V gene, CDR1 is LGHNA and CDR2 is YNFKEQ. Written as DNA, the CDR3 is TGTGCCAGCACCCGGTCCGGGACAGCCTACAATGAGCGGTTCTTC. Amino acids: CASTRSGTAYNERFF.

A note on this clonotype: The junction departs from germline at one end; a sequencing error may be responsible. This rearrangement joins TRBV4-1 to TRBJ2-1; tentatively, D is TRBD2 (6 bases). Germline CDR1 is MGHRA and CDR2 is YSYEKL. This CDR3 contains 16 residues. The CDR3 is CASSQDPARLGNGQFF. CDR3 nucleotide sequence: TGCGCCAGTAGCCAAGATCCGGCCCGACTAGGGAATGGGCAGTTCTTC.

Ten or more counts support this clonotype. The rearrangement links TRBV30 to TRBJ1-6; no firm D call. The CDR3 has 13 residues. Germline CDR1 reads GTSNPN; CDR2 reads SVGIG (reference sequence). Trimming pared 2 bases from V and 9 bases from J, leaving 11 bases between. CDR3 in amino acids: CAWSTGGASPLHF. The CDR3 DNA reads TGTGCCTGGAGTACCGGAGGAGCTTCACCCCTCCACTTT.

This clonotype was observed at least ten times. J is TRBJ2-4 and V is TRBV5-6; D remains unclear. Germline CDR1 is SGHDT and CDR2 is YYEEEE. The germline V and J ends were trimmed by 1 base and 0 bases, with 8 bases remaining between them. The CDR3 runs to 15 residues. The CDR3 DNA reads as TGTGCCAGCAGCTTGCATCGGCGAGCCAAAAACATTCAGTACTTC. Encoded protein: CASSLHRRAKNIQYF. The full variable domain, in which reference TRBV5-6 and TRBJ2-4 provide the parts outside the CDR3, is DAGVTQSPTHLIKTRGQQVTLRCSPKSGHDTVSWYQQALGQGPQFIFQYYEEEERQRGNFPDRFSGHQFPNYSSELNVNALLLGDSALYLCASSLHRRAKNIQYFGAGTRLSVL.

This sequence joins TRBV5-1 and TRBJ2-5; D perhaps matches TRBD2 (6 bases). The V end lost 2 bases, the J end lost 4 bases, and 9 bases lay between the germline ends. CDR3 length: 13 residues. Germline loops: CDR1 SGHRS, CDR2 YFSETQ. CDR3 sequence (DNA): TGCGCCAGCAGCTTTTATAGCGGAGAGACCCAGTACTTC. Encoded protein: CASSFYSGETQYF.

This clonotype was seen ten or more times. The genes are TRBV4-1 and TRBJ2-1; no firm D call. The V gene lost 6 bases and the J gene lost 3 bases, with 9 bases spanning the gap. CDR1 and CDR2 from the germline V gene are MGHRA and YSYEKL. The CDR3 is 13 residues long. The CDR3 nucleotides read TGCGCCAGCAGTCCAGCCTACTACAATGAGCAGTTCTTC. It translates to CASSPAYYNEQFF.

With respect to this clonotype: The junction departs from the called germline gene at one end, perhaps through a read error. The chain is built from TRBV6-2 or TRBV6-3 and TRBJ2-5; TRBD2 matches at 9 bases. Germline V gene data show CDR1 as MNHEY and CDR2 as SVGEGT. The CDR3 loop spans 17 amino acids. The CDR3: CASSYSVSRGGQENQYF. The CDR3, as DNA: TGTGCCAGCAGTTACTCGGTATCGCGGGGGGGTCAAGAGAACCAGTACTTC.

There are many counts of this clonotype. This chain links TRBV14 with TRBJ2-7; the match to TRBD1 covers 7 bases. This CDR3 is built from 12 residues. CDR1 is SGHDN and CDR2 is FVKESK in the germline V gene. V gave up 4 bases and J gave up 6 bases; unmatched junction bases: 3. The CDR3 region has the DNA TGTGCCAGCAGCCCTTACAGGGGCGAGCAGTACTTC. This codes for CASSPYRGEQYF.

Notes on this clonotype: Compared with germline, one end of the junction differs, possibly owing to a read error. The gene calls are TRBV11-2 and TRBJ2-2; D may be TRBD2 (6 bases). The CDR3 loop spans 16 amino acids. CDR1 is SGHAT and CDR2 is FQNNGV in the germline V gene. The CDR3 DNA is TGTGCCAGCAGCCCGAGCGGCGGGGTGATCACCGGGGAGCTGGTTTTT. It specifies CASSPSGGVITGELVF.

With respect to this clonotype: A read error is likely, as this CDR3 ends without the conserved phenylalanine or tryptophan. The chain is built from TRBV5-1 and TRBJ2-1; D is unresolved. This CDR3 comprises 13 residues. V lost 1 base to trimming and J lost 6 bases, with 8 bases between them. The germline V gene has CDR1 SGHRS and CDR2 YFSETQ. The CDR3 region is CASSLSPFNEQFL. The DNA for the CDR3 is TGCGCCAGCAGCTTGTCCCCCTTCAATGAGCAGTTCCTC.